This T cell receptor (beta chain) comes out of a study of blood T cell repertoires in COVID-19. V was pared by 4 bases and J by 2 bases, with 3 bases of the junction left unmatched. The V gene's germline CDR1 is SGHNT and CDR2 YYREEE (reference sequence). The length of the CDR3 is 15 residues. Study processing details: Reference gene primers were amplified, and this amplification served to estimate nucleated cell counts. Generated by immunoSEQ multiplex PCR, the TCRdb table keeps only in-frame clones and is missing some. V and J calls and clone size are those listed in that table; D and trimming were worked out from the DNA. Here the sample spans approximately 80,000 clones, over 75% being singletons.

This TCR came from a woman of 80 years or more with COVID-19, enrolled during active disease. Sequenced sample: peripheral blood. The chain combines TRBV5-4 with TRBJ2-1; TRBD1 matches 10 bases. CDR3 in amino acids: CASSQDRGAYNEQFF. In DNA form, the CDR3 reads TGTGCCAGCAGCCAGGACAGGGGGGCCTACAATGAGCAGTTCTTC.